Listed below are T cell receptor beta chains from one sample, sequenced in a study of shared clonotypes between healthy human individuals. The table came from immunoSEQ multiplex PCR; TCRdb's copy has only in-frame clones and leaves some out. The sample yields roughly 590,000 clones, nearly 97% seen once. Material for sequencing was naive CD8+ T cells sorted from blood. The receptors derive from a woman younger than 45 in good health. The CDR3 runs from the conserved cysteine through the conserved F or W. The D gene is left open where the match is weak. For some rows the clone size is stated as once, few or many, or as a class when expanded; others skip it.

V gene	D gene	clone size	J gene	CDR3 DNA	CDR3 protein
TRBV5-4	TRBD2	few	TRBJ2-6	TGTGCCAGCAGCGTCGGGACTAGCGTCCACTCTGGGGCCAACGTCCTGACTTTC	CASSVGTSVHSGANVLTF
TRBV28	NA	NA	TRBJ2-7	TGTGCCAGCATTCTGGGACACGGACACTACGAGCAGTACTTC	CASILGHGHYEQYF
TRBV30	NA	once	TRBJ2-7	TGTGCCTGGAGTGCAATGCGACGGACCTACGAGCAGTACTTC	CAWSAMRRTYEQYF
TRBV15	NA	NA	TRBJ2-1	TGTGCCACCAGCAGAGTGTCCCACAGGGAAGAGAATGAGCAGTTCTTC	CATSRVSHREENEQFF
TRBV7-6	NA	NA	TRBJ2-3	TGTGCCAGCAACCCTTCTGGTAGCGGCACAGATACGCAGTATTTT	CASNPSGSGTDTQYF
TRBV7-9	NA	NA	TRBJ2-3	TGTGCCAGCAGCCCGACAGGTTCGGATACGCAGTATTTT	CASSPTGSDTQYF
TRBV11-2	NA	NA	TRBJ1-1	TGTGCCAGCAGCACGGGGGAGTTTGACACTGAAGCTTTCTTT	CASSTGEFDTEAFF
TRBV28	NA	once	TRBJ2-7	TGTGCCAGCAGTTTAAGGTCGGGATACGAGCAGTACTTC	CASSLRSGYEQYF
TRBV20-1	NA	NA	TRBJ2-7	TGCAGTGCTAGGCCCGCATACGAGCAGTACTTC	CSARPAYEQYF
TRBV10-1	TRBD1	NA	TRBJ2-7	TGCGCCAGCAGCCCAGGGGGAAGGGGCGAGCAGTACTTC	CASSPGGRGEQYF